This is a list of T cell receptor beta chains from one sample in a study of neurological immune-mediated disorders. MiXCR was run by TCRdb on the 5' RACE reads, yielding one entry per CDR3 protein. Among about 120,000 distinct CDR3 sequences, roughly 3.4% were seen once, and the ten largest hold about 1.2%. Material: PBMCs. The receptors were gathered from a woman in her twenties or thirties with multiple sclerosis. Each CDR3 is given with its conserved first and last residue. D genes are given only for firm matches. Where a row states a size, it is once, few, many or the class of an expanded clone; other rows omit it.

CDR3 protein: CASSLIIGGSYNEQFF
CDR3 DNA: TGCGCCAGCAGCTTGATTATAGGTGGGTCTTACAATGAGCAGTTCTTC
D gene: NA
clone size: many
J gene: TRBJ2-1
V gene: TRBV5-1

CDR3 protein: CSDAYGGDTQYF
CDR3 DNA: TGCAGTGACGCCTATGGGGGGGATACGCAGTATTTT
D gene: NA
clone size: NA
J gene: TRBJ2-3
V gene: TRBV20-1

CDR3 protein: CASSYGPSVQFF
CDR3 DNA: TGTGCCAGCAGTTACGGACCCTCGGTGCAGTTCTTC
D gene: NA
clone size: many
J gene: TRBJ2-1
V gene: TRBV6-5

CDR3 protein: CSVGGQQNTIYF
CDR3 DNA: TGCAGCGTTGGGGGACAGCAAAACACCATATATTTT
D gene: TRBD1
clone size: many
J gene: TRBJ1-3
V gene: TRBV29-1

CDR3 protein: CASSQARGDFTF
CDR3 DNA: TGCGCCAGCAGCCAAGCGAGGGGGGACTTTACCTTC
D gene: NA
clone size: many
J gene: TRBJ1-2
V gene: TRBV4-1

CDR3 protein: CASSRLAGGRYEQFF
CDR3 DNA: TGCGCCAGCAGCCGGCTAGCGGGAGGGCGATATGAGCAGTTCTTC
D gene: TRBD2
clone size: few
J gene: TRBJ2-1
V gene: TRBV4-3

CDR3 protein: CSARDWGLEETQYF
CDR3 DNA: TGCAGTGCTAGAGATTGGGGACTGGAAGAGACCCAGTACTTC
D gene: NA
clone size: many
J gene: TRBJ2-5
V gene: TRBV20-1

CDR3 protein: CSVSEFYGYTF
CDR3 DNA: TGCAGCGTCTCAGAGTTCTATGGCTACACCTTC
D gene: NA
clone size: many
J gene: TRBJ1-2
V gene: TRBV29-1

CDR3 protein: CSAAVFLAGIQETQYF
CDR3 DNA: TGCAGTGCTGCCGTTTTTCTAGCGGGGATCCAAGAGACCCAGTACTTC
D gene: TRBD2
clone size: many
J gene: TRBJ2-5
V gene: TRBV20-1

CDR3 protein: CASSPAYQETQYF
CDR3 DNA: TGTGCCAGCAGTCCGGCGTACCAAGAGACCCAGTACTTC
D gene: NA
clone size: many
J gene: TRBJ2-5
V gene: TRBV27

CDR3 protein: CASSLDPERFYGYTF
CDR3 DNA: TGTGCCAGCAGCTTGGATCCCGAACGCTTCTATGGCTACACCTTC
D gene: NA
clone size: many
J gene: TRBJ1-2
V gene: TRBV5-5

CDR3 protein: CASSLGTGGATGNTIYF
CDR3 DNA: TGTGCCAGCAGCTTAGGAACAGGGGGCGCGACTGGAAACACCATATATTTT
D gene: TRBD1
clone size: many
J gene: TRBJ1-3
V gene: TRBV7-6

CDR3 protein: CASSPRQDRDGYTF
CDR3 DNA: TGCGCCAGCAGCCCCAGACAGGATCGTGATGGCTACACCTTC
D gene: NA
clone size: NA
J gene: TRBJ1-2
V gene: TRBV4-3

CDR3 protein: CASSPVPDPSQPQHF
CDR3 DNA: TGCGCCAGCAGCCCCGTACCGGACCCTTCTCAGCCCCAGCATTTT
D gene: NA
clone size: many
J gene: TRBJ1-5
V gene: TRBV5-1

CDR3 protein: CSAREGEGLGEQYF
CDR3 DNA: TGCAGTGCTAGAGAGGGGGAGGGGTTGGGCGAGCAGTACTTC
D gene: TRBD2
clone size: many
J gene: TRBJ2-7
V gene: TRBV20-1

CDR3 protein: CASSQMGSFSYNEQFF
CDR3 DNA: TGTGCCAGCAGCCAAATGGGGAGCTTCTCCTACAATGAGCAGTTCTTC
D gene: NA
clone size: many
J gene: TRBJ2-1
V gene: TRBV3-1

CDR3 protein: CASSLRPGGETQYF
CDR3 DNA: TGTGCCAGCAGCTTACGTCCGGGGGGAGAGACCCAGTACTTC
D gene: TRBD2
clone size: many
J gene: TRBJ2-5
V gene: TRBV7-6

CDR3 protein: CASRTGQENTEAFF
CDR3 DNA: TGTGCCAGCAGGACCGGACAGGAGAACACTGAAGCTTTCTTT
D gene: TRBD1
clone size: many
J gene: TRBJ1-1
V gene: TRBV2

CDR3 protein: CASSQAHDRVEETQYF
CDR3 DNA: TGTGCCAGCAGCCAAGCCCATGACCGGGTGGAAGAGACCCAGTACTTC
D gene: NA
clone size: many
J gene: TRBJ2-5
V gene: TRBV3-1

CDR3 protein: CASSQEQAGAGGGYTF
CDR3 DNA: TGCGCCAGCAGCCAAGAGCAGGCAGGGGCGGGTGGCGGCTACACCTTC
D gene: NA
clone size: many
J gene: TRBJ1-2
V gene: TRBV4-1

CDR3 protein: CASSLPGHHYNEQFF
CDR3 DNA: TGTGCCAGCAGTTTACCGGGACATCACTACAATGAGCAGTTCTTC
D gene: NA
clone size: many
J gene: TRBJ2-1
V gene: TRBV12-3/TRBV12-4

CDR3 protein: CASSLRLDSSRYTF
CDR3 DNA: TGTGCCAGTAGTCTCCGCCTGGACAGCTCTCGCTACACCTTC
D gene: NA
clone size: many
J gene: TRBJ1-2
V gene: TRBV19

CDR3 protein: CASSPPGLAGRNEQFF
CDR3 DNA: TGTGCCAGCTCACCACCGGGACTAGCGGGACGAAATGAGCAGTTCTTC
D gene: TRBD2
clone size: many
J gene: TRBJ2-1
V gene: TRBV18

CDR3 protein: CASSLRVRETQYF
CDR3 DNA: TGTGCCAGCAGCTTGAGGGTCAGGGAGACCCAGTACTTC
D gene: NA
clone size: NA
J gene: TRBJ2-5
V gene: TRBV7-6

CDR3 protein: CASSLAQGLNEQFF
CDR3 DNA: TGTGCCAGCAGCTTAGCCCAGGGGTTGAATGAGCAGTTCTTC
D gene: NA
clone size: many
J gene: TRBJ2-1
V gene: TRBV7-9

CDR3 protein: CASQEREGPYEQYF
CDR3 DNA: TGTGCCAGCCAGGAACGCGAGGGACCCTACGAGCAGTACTTC
D gene: NA
clone size: many
J gene: TRBJ2-7
V gene: TRBV12-3/TRBV12-4

CDR3 protein: CSAGGLAGSGTDTQYF
CDR3 DNA: TGCAGTGCTGGGGGGCTAGCGGGATCGGGCACAGATACGCAGTATTTT
D gene: TRBD2
clone size: many
J gene: TRBJ2-3
V gene: TRBV20-1

CDR3 protein: CSASGGLGLAYEQYF
CDR3 DNA: TGCAGTGCTAGTGGTGGTCTTGGCTTAGCTTACGAGCAGTACTTC
D gene: NA
clone size: many
J gene: TRBJ2-7
V gene: TRBV20-1

CDR3 protein: CAIHSRGGSDNEQFF
CDR3 DNA: TGTGCCATCCACAGCCGAGGGGGGTCTGACAATGAGCAGTTCTTC
D gene: NA
clone size: NA
J gene: TRBJ2-1
V gene: TRBV10-3